This TCR beta chain was captured by sequencing in a study of T cell responses to AZD1222 COVID-19 vaccine. Assay: immunoSEQ multiplex PCR; the TCRdb copy retains only in-frame clones and omits some. Of tens of thousands of clones detected, about nine tenths appear once; the ten largest clones hold about a fifth. CDR3 length equals 13 residues. The V end lost 8 bases, the J end lost 5 bases, and 16 bases lay between the germline ends. Germline loops: CDR1 MGHDK, CDR2 SYGVNS. Points from the study as a whole: Nearly half of spike-specific TCRs reportedly target variant regions that are unmutated in the B.1.351 and B.1.1.7 variants. Spike-wide coverage was observed for vaccine-associated CD4 TCRs, with dominant responses at 160-218 and 743-854.

A note on this clone: Its antigen remains unidentified.

Sequencing was performed on peripheral blood, taken on day 0 of AZD1222 vaccination. The TCR was taken from an adult in good health. The chain carries TRBV25-1 and TRBJ2-7, with D hard to call. The DNA for the CDR3 is TGTGCCAGCCCGTCGGGCAGCCTCCACGAGCAGTACTTC. It encodes CASPSGSLHEQYF.